This T cell receptor (beta chain) appears in the sequencing data of a study of blood T cells in healthy people across ages. As regards this clonotype: A read error is possible here, since a much larger clone lies one base away.

Per germline, CDR1 SGHTA and CDR2 FQGNSA. This CDR3 is built from 13 residues. Per individual sample, total RNA of at least 5.5 micrograms was extracted. A second PCR of roughly 7 to 11 cycles used a sample-barcoded 5' primer and a J-beta primer mix. At least 3 million CDR3-containing paired-end reads were obtained per sample. MiXCR, applied by TCRdb to the 5' RACE reads, yields one record per CDR3 protein. The sample has fewer than 900,000 distinct CDR3 sequences; roughly 41% are singletons. V gene TRBV7-2 combines with J gene TRBJ2-5, with D possibly TRBD2 on 5 matching bases. The J call is uncertain, as TRBJ2-7 better fits the DNA end. Sequenced sample: blood. This TCR was sampled from a woman aged 60-75 years in good health. CDR3 coding DNA: TGTGCCAGCAGCTTAGCCGGGATGTACGAGCAGTACTTC. This gives the protein CASSLAGMYEQYF.